The 22 T cell receptor beta chains below were found in one sample sequenced in a study of T-cell memory formation after mild COVID-19. Using its own MiXCR run on the 5' RACE reads, TCRdb lists one record per CDR3 protein. The data hold 85,000 to 130,000 distinct CDR3 sequences, with roughly 11% observed a single time. Sequenced sample: PBMCs or a T cell subset sorted from them (not recorded which). These receptors all come from a man aged 18 to 30 who had mild COVID-19 (a few samples of this study predate the infection). Cell type and time point are not known.

This clonotype was seen many times. This sequence joins TRBV7-9 and TRBJ2-4; weak D call: TRBD2 (7 bases). The CDR3 extends over 17 amino acids. Germline CDR1 and CDR2: SEHNR and FQNEAQ (reference sequence). Trimming shortened V by 4 bases and J by 1 base, and 17 bases separated the two germline ends. In nucleotides, the CDR3 is TGTGCCAGCAGCTCCCCCTGGGGGGGCATGGCCAAAAACATTCAGTACTTC. As protein: CASSSPWGGMAKNIQYF.

V is TRBV12-3 or TRBV12-4 and J is TRBJ1-5, with D perhaps TRBD1 (5 bases). Trimming took 3 bases from V and 2 from J, leaving 8 bases between them. The CDR3 is 14 amino acids. The CDR3 region has the DNA TGTGCCAGCAGTTTGGGGGAAGGCAATCAGCCCCAGCATTTT. Its protein product is CASSLGEGNQPQHF.

The V gene is TRBV7-9, the J gene TRBJ2-2; 8 bases are shared with TRBD1. Looked up from germline, CDR1 is SEHNR and CDR2 is FQNEAQ (reference sequence). V was clipped by 2 bases and J by 1 base; unmatched bases: 6. CDR3 length equals 17 residues. CDR3 in amino acids: CASSLLPGQENTGELFF. CDR3 bases: TGTGCCAGCAGCTTACTACCGGGACAGGAGAACACCGGGGAGCTGTTTTTT.

This clonotype appeared a few times. The chain couples TRBV10-3 to TRBJ1-1, with no clear D. The germline CDR1 and CDR2 sequences are ENHRY and SYGVKD. Between the trimmed V and J ends, which lost 7 bases and 1 base, there was a span of 4 bases. This CDR3 comprises 11 residues. CDR3 residues: CAIIGNTEAFF. CDR3 bases: TGTGCCATCATCGGGAACACTGAAGCTTTCTTT.

V usage is TRBV5-1 and J usage is TRBJ2-3; 8 positions agree with TRBD2. Germline CDR1 SGHRS, CDR2 YFSETQ. J lost 5 bases, V lost 0 bases, and 8 bases had no gene match. This CDR3 contains 16 residues. CDR3 loop: CASSLAGGGREDTQYF. The CDR3 coding sequence is TGCGCCAGCAGCTTGGCCGGCGGGGGGCGGGAAGATACGCAGTATTTT.

The chain is built from TRBV25-1 and TRBJ1-4; a weak D match, TRBD1 (5 bases). The V gene's germline CDR1 is MGHDK and CDR2 SYGVNS. CDR3 length: 12 amino acids. Trimming cost V 8 bases and J 12 bases, with 16 bases left between them. CDR3 region: CASGFNLGELFF. CDR3 nucleotides: TGTGCCAGCGGATTTAATTTAGGGGAACTGTTTTTT.

V is TRBV7-9 and J is TRBJ2-1; 9 bases line up with TRBD2. V lost 5 bases to trimming and J lost 4 bases; unmatched junction nucleotides: 6. CDR3 length: 15 amino acids. Germline values: CDR1 SEHNR, CDR2 FQNEAQ (reference sequence). The CDR3 DNA is TGTGCCAGCAGCCAAACTAGCGGGTATTACAATGAGCAGTTCTTC. This sequence encodes CASSQTSGYYNEQFF.

This clonotype was seen only a few times. This rearrangement joins TRBV5-5 to TRBJ2-3; 12 bases map to TRBD2. The CDR3 covers 18 residues. V dropped 0 bases and J dropped 1; count of bases not matched to a gene: 6. The germline CDR1 and CDR2 sequences are SGHKS and YYEKEE (reference sequence). The CDR3 spells CASSLGLAGAEGTDTQYF. Written as DNA, the CDR3 is TGTGCCAGCAGCTTGGGACTAGCGGGGGCCGAGGGCACAGATACGCAGTATTTT.

The V call is TRBV6-1, the J call TRBJ2-7; the D is unclear. Trimming shortened V by 3 bases and J by 4 bases, and 7 bases separated the two germline ends. The CDR3 has 12 amino acids. Germline loops: CDR1 MNHNS, CDR2 SASEGT. CDR3 residues: CASSDNLYEQYV. CDR3 in DNA: TGTGCCAGCAGTGATAACCTTTACGAGCAGTACGTC.

This clonotype has just a few counts. The chain links TRBV29-1 to TRBJ2-2, with TRBD1 identical over 7 bases. Per germline, CDR1 SQVTM and CDR2 ANQGSEA. This CDR3 has 15 amino acids. J was trimmed by 7 bases and V by 3 bases; bases with no gene match: 11. The CDR3 nucleotides are TGCAGCGTTGATGCGGCAACAGGGGTCGGCGGGGAGCTGTTTTTT. Amino acids: CSVDAATGVGGELFF.

The chain uses TRBV2 and TRBJ1-4; 7 bases map to TRBD1. The CDR3 loop spans 14 amino acids. Germline-derived CDR1 and CDR2 are SNHLY and FYNNEI. V lost 7 bases and J lost 7; bases outside the gene matches: 9. This chain's CDR3 is CASTPTGVGEKLFF. In DNA, the CDR3 is TGTGCCAGCACCCCAACAGGGGTTGGTGAAAAACTGTTTTTT.

This clonotype was counted between two and nine times. This chain links TRBV7-8 with TRBJ2-1; the D gene could be TRBD1 or TRBD2 (5 bases each). Trimming left V 3 bases short and J 0 bases short, with 18 bases between. CDR3 length: 18 amino acids. Germline-derived CDR1 and CDR2 are SGHVS and FQNEAQ. The CDR3 protein is CASSFSLGAASSYNEQFF. DNA for the CDR3: TGTGCCAGCAGCTTCTCCCTCGGGGCCGCTAGCTCCTACAATGAGCAGTTCTTC. The whole variable domain, filled in from reference TRBV7-8 and TRBJ2-1, reads GAGVSQSPRYKVAKRGQDVALRCDPISGHVSLFWYQQALGQGPEFLTYFQNEAQLDKSGLPSDRFFAERPEGSVSTLKIQRTQQEDSAVYLCASSFSLGAASSYNEQFFGPGTRLTVL.

This chain joins TRBV4-1 and TRBJ2-1; 10 nucleotides agree with TRBD2. CDR3 size: 18 residues. V lost 0 bases and J lost 8; bases outside the gene matches: 13. Germline-derived CDR1 and CDR2 are MGHRA and YSYEKL. For the CDR3, the DNA is TGCGCCAGCAGCCAAGAGACGGAGAGCGGGGGGGCCCGGTATGAGCAGTTCTTC. Residues: CASSQETESGGARYEQFF.

This chain joins TRBV4-1 and TRBJ2-2, with 7 bases identical to TRBD1. Trimming at V came to 1 base and at J to 0 bases, leaving 8 bases not matched to a gene. CDR1 is MGHRA, CDR2 YSYEKL, per germline. The CDR3 sequence is 18 residues long. The CDR3 DNA sequence: TGCGCCAGCAGCCAAGTTCCCGGACAGGACACGAACACCGGGGAGCTGTTTTTT. It specifies CASSQVPGQDTNTGELFF.

The chain is built from TRBV2 and TRBJ2-7; a weak D match, TRBD1 (5 bases). Germline assignment: CDR1 SNHLY and CDR2 FYNNEI. V was clipped by 10 bases and J by 6 bases, with 19 bases between them. The length of the CDR3 is 13 residues. CDR3 region: CATLVMDKSEQYF. The CDR3 region has the DNA TGTGCCACTTTGGTAATGGACAAGTCCGAGCAGTACTTC.

A few counts support this clonotype. This chain links TRBV9 with TRBJ1-6; unclear D gene. The CDR3 consists of 13 residues. The germline V and J ends were trimmed by 4 bases and 10 bases, with 12 bases remaining between them. Germline-derived CDR1 and CDR2 are SGDLS and YYNGEE. The CDR3 region has the DNA TGTGCCAGCAGCTTCGGACGGGAATCACCCCTCCACTTT. It encodes CASSFGRESPLHF. Full variable domain (outside the CDR3, taken from reference TRBV9 and TRBJ1-6): DSGVTQTPKHLITATGQRVTLRCSPRSGDLSVYWYQQSLDQGLQFLIQYYNGEERAKGNILERFSAQQFPDLHSELNLSSLELGDSALYFCASSFGRESPLHFGNGTRLTVT.

This clonotype was seen repeatedly, ten times or more. This chain connects TRBV7-3 to TRBJ1-1; 7 bases are shared with TRBD1. Losses at the gene ends were 5 bases for V and 5 bases for J; bases not matched to a gene: 17. The CDR3 is made up of 17 amino acids. Germline V gene sequence: CDR1 SGHTA, CDR2 FQGTGA. DNA for the CDR3: TGTGCCAGCAGCCAACCCGAAGGGACAGCCCAGGGTACTGAAGCTTTCTTT. Encoded protein: CASSQPEGTAQGTEAFF.

The rearrangement links TRBV4-2 to TRBJ1-2; D is unresolved. Germline CDR1 and CDR2: LGHNA and YNFKEQ. Trimming removed 0 bases at V and 8 bases at J, with 7 bases between. The CDR3 runs 12 residues. The CDR3 bases are TGTGCCAGCAGCCAAGAGGGAGGGGGCTACACCTTC. Protein product: CASSQEGGGYTF.

V is TRBV12-3 or TRBV12-4 and J is TRBJ2-7; weak D call: TRBD2 (6 bases). The V end was cut by 4 bases, the J end by 2 bases, with 9 bases between. The CDR3 consists of 13 residues. The CDR3 sequence is CASSWSGAYEQYF. CDR3 sequence (DNA): TGTGCCAGCAGTTGGTCGGGGGCCTACGAGCAGTACTTC.

This chain joins TRBV4-1 and TRBJ2-3; D unresolved. Trimming shortened V by 4 bases and J by 4 bases, and 9 bases separated the two germline ends. The CDR3 spans 13 residues. The V gene's germline CDR1 is MGHRA and CDR2 YSYEKL. CDR3 sequence (DNA): TGCGCCAGCAGCCTAGGAGTTGCAGATACGCAGTATTTT. This codes for CASSLGVADTQYF.

The rearrangement links TRBV7-9 to TRBJ2-7, with D uncertain. The V gene's germline CDR1 is SEHNR and CDR2 FQNEAQ (reference sequence). The CDR3 spans 12 residues. V dropped 4 bases and J dropped 0 bases, with 4 bases sitting between them. The CDR3 loop reads CASSSHSYEQYF. CDR3 in DNA: TGTGCCAGCAGCTCCCACTCCTACGAGCAGTACTTC.

This clonotype was picked up a small number of times. The chain recombines TRBV14 with TRBJ2-7, with D possibly matching TRBD1 (5 bases). Trimming removed 5 bases at V and 9 bases at J, with 17 bases between. Germline V gene lookup returns CDR1 SGHDN and CDR2 FVKESK. The CDR3 loop spans 13 amino acids. This CDR3 reads CASSSKWGHLQYF. Written as DNA, the CDR3 is TGTGCCAGCAGCTCGAAATGGGGCCACCTGCAGTACTTC.